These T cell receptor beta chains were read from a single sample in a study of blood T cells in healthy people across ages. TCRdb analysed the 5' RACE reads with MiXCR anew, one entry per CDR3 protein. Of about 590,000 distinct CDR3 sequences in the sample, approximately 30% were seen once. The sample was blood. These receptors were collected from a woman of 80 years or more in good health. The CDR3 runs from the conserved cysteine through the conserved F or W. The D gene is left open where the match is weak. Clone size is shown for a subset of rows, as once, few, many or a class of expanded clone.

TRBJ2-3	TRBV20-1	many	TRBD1	CSAGGTGLTDTQYF	TGCAGTGCCGGAGGGACAGGGTTAACAGATACGCAGTATTTT
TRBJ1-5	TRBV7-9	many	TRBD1	CAQGVYNQPQHF	TGTGCACAGGGGGTCTACAATCAGCCCCAGCATTTT
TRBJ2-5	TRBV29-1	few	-	CSVRQSGAWETQYF	TGCAGCGTCCGCCAGAGTGGGGCATGGGAGACCCAGTACTTC
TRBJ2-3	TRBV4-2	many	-	CASSQELAGDTQYF	TGTGCCAGCAGCCAAGAGCTCGCCGGAGATACGCAGTATTTT
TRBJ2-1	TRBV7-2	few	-	CAGSSKLPANEQFF	TGTGCCGGCAGCTCTAAGTTGCCGGCCAATGAGCAGTTCTTC
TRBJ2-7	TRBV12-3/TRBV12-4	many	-	CASSLKEGSEQYF	TGTGCCAGCAGTTTAAAGGAGGGCTCCGAGCAGTACTTC
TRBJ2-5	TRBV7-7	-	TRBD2	CASSSIAPTSGSGETQYF	TGTGCCAGCAGCTCTATAGCCCCCACTAGCGGGAGCGGAGAGACCCAGTACTTC
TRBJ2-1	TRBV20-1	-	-	CSARPLVEQFF	TGCAGTGCCAGACCCCTCGTGGAGCAGTTCTTC
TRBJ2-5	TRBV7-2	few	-	CVSSLAGSPQETQYF	TGTGTCAGCAGCTTAGCAGGGTCCCCACAAGAGACCCAGTACTTC
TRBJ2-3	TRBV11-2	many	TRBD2	CASSLERSLAGSYADTQYF	TGTGCCAGCAGCTTAGAAAGGAGCCTAGCGGGGAGTTACGCAGATACGCAGTATTTT
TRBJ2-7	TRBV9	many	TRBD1	CASSVENRGHGEQYF	TGTGCCAGCAGCGTAGAAAACAGGGGGCATGGGGAGCAGTACTTC
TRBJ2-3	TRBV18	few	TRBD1	CASSVQGAAVDTQYF	TGTGCCAGCTCGGTGCAGGGGGCGGCCGTCGATACGCAGTATTTT
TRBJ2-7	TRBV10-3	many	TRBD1	CAISEARDSHYEQYF	TGTGCCATCAGTGAGGCCCGGGACAGCCACTACGAGCAGTACTTC
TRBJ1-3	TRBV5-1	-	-	CASSLGGKTGNTIYF	TGCGCCAGCAGCTTGGGGGGGAAGACTGGAAACACCATATATTTT
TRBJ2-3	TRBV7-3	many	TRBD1	CASSLGQATQYF	TGTGCCAGCAGCTTGGGACAGGCTACGCAGTATTTT
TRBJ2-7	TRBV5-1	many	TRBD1	CASRQGYEQYF	TGTGCCAGCAGACAGGGCTACGAGCAGTACTTC
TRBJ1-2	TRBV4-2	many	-	CASSQDYRDLDGYGYTF	TGTGCCAGCAGCCAAGACTACAGGGACTTGGATGGCTATGGCTACACCTTC
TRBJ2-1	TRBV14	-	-	CASSSLPEGYNEQFF	TGTGCCAGCAGCAGTCTTCCCGAGGGTTACAATGAGCAGTTCTTC
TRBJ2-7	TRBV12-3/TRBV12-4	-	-	CASSFRASRYEQYF	TGTGCCAGCAGTTTTAGGGCTAGTCGGTACGAGCAGTACTTC
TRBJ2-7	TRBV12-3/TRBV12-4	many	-	CASSPQSSYEQYF	TGTGCCAGCAGCCCCCAAAGCTCCTACGAGCAGTACTTC
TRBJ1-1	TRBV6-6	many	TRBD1	CASSTGGWDTEAFF	TGTGCCAGCAGTACAGGGGGCTGGGACACTGAAGCTTTCTTT
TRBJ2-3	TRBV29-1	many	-	CSVEESHTQYF	TGCAGCGTTGAGGAGTCTCACACGCAGTATTTT
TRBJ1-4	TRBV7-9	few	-	CASSPRRATNEKLFF	TGTGCCAGCAGCCCAAGGAGAGCAACTAATGAAAAACTGTTTTTT
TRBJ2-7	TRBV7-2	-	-	CASSFLGAVPYEQYF	TGTGCCAGCAGCTTTCTTGGGGCAGTACCCTACGAGCAGTACTTC
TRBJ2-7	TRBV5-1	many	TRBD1	CASSTPTGGSYEQYF	TGCGCCAGCAGCACCCCGACAGGGGGATCCTACGAGCAGTACTTC
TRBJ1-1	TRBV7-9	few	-	CASLGGGVNTEAFF	TGTGCCAGTCTAGGGGGGGGCGTTAACACTGAAGCTTTCTTT
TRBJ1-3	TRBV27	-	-	CASSFQVRCEDTIYF	TGTGCCAGCAGTTTCCAGGTGAGATGTGAGGACACCATATATTTT
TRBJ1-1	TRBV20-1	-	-	CSANPPGMGAAGTEAFF	TGCAGTGCTAACCCCCCCGGGATGGGAGCAGCGGGCACTGAAGCTTTCTTT
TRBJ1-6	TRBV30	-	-	CAWSVWNIANSPLHF	TGTGCCTGGAGTGTCTGGAACATAGCAAATTCACCCCTCCACTTT
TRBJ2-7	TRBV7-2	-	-	CASSLGVVTYEQYF	TGTGCCAGCAGCTTAGGAGTTGTGACCTACGAGCAGTACTTC
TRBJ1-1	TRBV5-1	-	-	CASSLGAGNTEAFF	TGCGCCAGCAGCCTGGGAGCGGGGAACACTGAAGCTTTCTTT
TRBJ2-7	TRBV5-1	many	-	CASSLVVGRDEQYF	TGCGCCAGCAGCTTGGTAGTGGGTAGGGACGAGCAGTACTTC
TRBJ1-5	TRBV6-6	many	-	CASSYKAGDNQPQHF	TGTGCCAGCAGTTACAAGGCGGGAGACAATCAGCCCCAGCATTTT
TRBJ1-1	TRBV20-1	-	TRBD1	CSAPGTGHEAFF	TGCAGTGCACCAGGGACAGGCCATGAAGCTTTCTTT
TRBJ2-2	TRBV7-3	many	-	CASSFDQYTGELFF	TGTGCCAGCAGCTTTGATCAGTACACCGGGGAGCTGTTTTTT
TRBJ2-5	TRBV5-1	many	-	CASSTGTVGEETQYF	TGCGCCAGCAGCACCGGGACCGTAGGCGAAGAGACCCAGTACTTC
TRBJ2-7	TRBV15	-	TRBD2	CATNRGGGRGNEQYF	TGTGCCACCAACAGAGGCGGGGGGCGTGGGAATGAGCAGTACTTC
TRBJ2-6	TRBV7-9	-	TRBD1	CATDIGDRVAGANVLTF	TGTGCCACCGACATCGGGGACAGGGTGGCCGGGGCCAACGTCCTGACTTTC
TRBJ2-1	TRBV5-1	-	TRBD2	CASSGLVPLYNEQFF	TGCGCCAGCAGCGGACTAGTCCCCCTTTACAATGAGCAGTTCTTC
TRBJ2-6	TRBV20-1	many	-	CSASRGLDRFKSGANVLTF	TGCAGTGCTTCCCGAGGGTTAGACAGGTTTAAGTCTGGGGCCAACGTCCTGACTTTC